This T cell receptor (beta chain) was sequenced during a study of blood T cells in healthy people across ages. Germline CDR1 reads MNHEY; CDR2 reads SVGEGT. CDR3 size: 13 residues. V lost 4 bases and J lost 13, with 19 bases in between. Alongside a J-beta primer mix, a sample-barcoded 5' primer served in a second PCR lasting about 7 to 12 cycles. MiXCR was run by TCRdb on the 5' RACE reads, yielding one entry per CDR3 protein. In the table there are 1.8 million or so distinct CDR3 sequences, approximately 39% of which are singletons. The V and J genes are TRBV6-2 or TRBV6-3 and TRBJ2-5, with D possibly TRBD2 on 5 matching bases. The clonotype was recovered from a human donor in good health. The sequencing sample was made of blood. The CDR3 sequence: CASSLGSWEWRYF. The CDR3 nucleotides are TGTGCCAGCAGTTTGGGGAGCTGGGAGTGGCGGTACTTC.